A selection of T cell receptor beta chains follows, all from one sample in a study of T cell clonotyping in hematopoietic cell transplantation. Profiled with immunoSEQ multiplex PCR; TCRdb holds only in-frame clones, not every one. The repertoire consists of 6,700 or so clones, with about 97% occurring once and the leading ten covering about a sixth. This material consisted of peripheral blood mononuclear cells, taken before stem cell transplant. Source of these receptors: a man between 65 and 85 years old with acute myeloid leukemia. Some clones in this sample may be carry-over from other donors' samples. Both conserved end residues are part of each CDR3. Fields, in order: clone size, V gene, D gene, J gene, CDR3 DNA, CDR3 protein. The D gene is left open where the match is weak. Only part of the rows carry a size: once, few, many, or a class if the clone is expanded.

NA,TRBV11-3,NA,TRBJ2-7,TGTGCCAGCAGCTTTCGCGGGACAGACGACTACGAGCAGTACTTC,CASSFRGTDDYEQYF
NA,TRBV4-3,NA,TRBJ1-2,TGCGCCAGCAGCCAAGATCTGTTTCCGGCGCGGGGCTACACCTTC,CASSQDLFPARGYTF
NA,TRBV5-4,NA,TRBJ2-5,TGTGCCAGCAGCTTGGTTCTAGCGCCTACATGGCAAGAGACCCAGTACTTC,CASSLVLAPTWQETQYF
once,TRBV7-8,NA,TRBJ1-4,TGTGCCAGCAGCTTAAATTTAGGGCCTAGTTATGAAAAACTGTTTTTT,CASSLNLGPSYEKLFF
NA,TRBV7-9,NA,TRBJ1-2,TGTGCCAGCAGCTTATCTCCACCTAACTATGGCTACACCTTC,CASSLSPPNYGYTF
few,TRBV11-3,NA,TRBJ2-5,TGTGCCAGCAGCTTAGGCCGTTCTAGCCTAGAGACCCAGTACTTC,CASSLGRSSLETQYF
NA,TRBV19,TRBD1,TRBJ1-5,TGTGCCAGTAGCGCGGGACAGGGATACCTCGAGAGCAATCAGCCCCAGCATTTT,CASSAGQGYLESNQPQHF
NA,TRBV4-3,NA,TRBJ1-1,TGCGCCAGCAGCCAAGGAGTAGGTCTGTTCTTT,CASSQGVGLFF
NA,TRBV11-2,TRBD2,TRBJ2-3,TGTGCCAGCAGCTTAAGTCGGACTAGCCCCCCAGATACGCAGTATTTT,CASSLSRTSPPDTQYF
NA,TRBV19,TRBD2,TRBJ2-1,TGTGCCAGTTCGCGCGGGGGGGCCGGTAGCTCCTACAATGAGCAGTTCTTC,CASSRGGAGSSYNEQFF
NA,TRBV5-1,NA,TRBJ2-7,TGCGCCAGCACCTGGGTGGGGACATCGACCTACGAGCAGTACTTC,CASTWVGTSTYEQYF
NA,TRBV2,TRBD2,TRBJ2-7,TGTGCCAGCAAGGGACTAGATCCCAACGAGCAGTACTTC,CASKGLDPNEQYF
NA,TRBV6-7,TRBD1,TRBJ2-3,TGTGCCAGCAGTTACTCGCGGCCACAGGGGAATGGCACAGATACGCAGTATTTT,CASSYSRPQGNGTDTQYF
NA,TRBV5-1,NA,TRBJ2-3,TGCGCCAGCAGCTTCGCAGGGGTTAAAACAGATACGCAGTATTTT,CASSFAGVKTDTQYF
NA,TRBV10-1,TRBD1,TRBJ2-7,TGCGCCAGCAGTGAAGAGACAGGGCCATACGAGCAGTACTTC,CASSEETGPYEQYF
NA,TRBV9,NA,TRBJ2-2,TGTGCCAGCAGCGTAAGCAACACCGGGGAGCTGTTTTTT,CASSVSNTGELFF
NA,TRBV6-1,NA,TRBJ1-2,TGTGCCAGCAGTCCAAACAGCTATGGCTACACCTTC,CASSPNSYGYTF
NA,TRBV7-2,TRBD1,TRBJ1-2,TGTGCCAGCAGCTCCCGGGACAGGTACTATGGCTACACCTTC,CASSSRDRYYGYTF
NA,TRBV6-1,NA,TRBJ2-3,TGTGCCAGCAGTGAAGTGGGACACAGAATCACAGATACGCAGTATTTT,CASSEVGHRITDTQYF
NA,TRBV2,TRBD2,TRBJ2-3,TGTGCCAGCAGTGTATTGGCGGGAGGGGGGGATACGCAGTATTTT,CASSVLAGGGDTQYF
NA,TRBV2,NA,TRBJ2-1,TGTGCCAGCAGTGTTATGCCCGGTAGCTCCTACAATGAGCAGTTCTTC,CASSVMPGSSYNEQFF
NA,TRBV9,TRBD2,TRBJ2-1,TGTGCCAGCAGCAACCGACTAGCGGGGGGCCAAAATGAGCAGTTCTTC,CASSNRLAGGQNEQFF
once,TRBV7-8,NA,TRBJ1-5,TGTGCCAGCAGCTGGACCGGGGGTTGGGCGCCCCAGCATTTT,CASSWTGGWAPQHF
NA,TRBV2,NA,TRBJ1-6,TGTGCCAGCAGGAAGGGGGGGCGCCCGGGGTATTCACCCCTCCACTTT,CASRKGGRPGYSPLHF
NA,TRBV5-1,TRBD2,TRBJ2-3,TGCGCCAGCAGCTTATCTAGCGGGGGAGCAGATACGCAGTATTTT,CASSLSSGGADTQYF
once,TRBV30,NA,TRBJ2-3,TGTGCCTGGGCCCGGCTGGGGGAGGCAACAGATACGCAGTATTTT,CAWARLGEATDTQYF
NA,TRBV12-1,NA,TRBJ2-3,TGTGCCAGCAGCTTTAAAGGAGACGAGACAGATACGCAGTATTTT,CASSFKGDETDTQYF
NA,TRBV29-1,TRBD1,TRBJ2-7,TGCAGCGTTGAGGACAGGACCTACGAGCAGTACTTC,CSVEDRTYEQYF
NA,TRBV5-1,TRBD1,TRBJ2-7,TGCGCCAGCAGCCAGGACAGGGGTAACTACGAGCAGTACTTC,CASSQDRGNYEQYF
NA,TRBV4-1,NA,TRBJ1-1,TGCGCCAGCAGCCAAGCCTGGGGTGAAGGGGCGACGACTGAAGCTTTCTTT,CASSQAWGEGATTEAFF
NA,TRBV30,NA,TRBJ2-5,TGTGCCTGGAGTGTACAGGCTAGGTTAGAGACCCAGTACTTC,CAWSVQARLETQYF
NA,TRBV11-2,NA,TRBJ2-3,TGTGCCAGCAGCCAGGGGGGGGCGGTTACGCAGTATTTT,CASSQGGAVTQYF
once,TRBV5-1,TRBD1,TRBJ1-5,TGCGCCAGCAGCACTGGGACAGGGGGACAGCCCCAGCATTTT,CASSTGTGGQPQHF
NA,TRBV19,NA,TRBJ1-5,TGTGCCAGTAGTCTGCCGAGGAGAGGGGTCTTACCCCAGCATTTT,CASSLPRRGVLPQHF
NA,TRBV7-9,NA,TRBJ2-7,TGTGCCAGTGGGGGGCCAGGGGGTACCTACGAGCAGTACTTC,CASGGPGGTYEQYF
NA,TRBV29-1,NA,TRBJ1-2,TGCAGCGTTGAGTCCGGGGCAGGCTACACCTTC,CSVESGAGYTF
once,TRBV6-1,TRBD1,TRBJ1-5,TGTGCCAGCAGTGGGTGGAGACAGGGTAGGAATCAGCCCCAGCATTTT,CASSGWRQGRNQPQHF
NA,TRBV11-1,TRBD1,TRBJ2-7,TGTGCCAGCAGCTTAGCTTTTTTTGGACAGGGGGGCTACGAGCAGTACTTC,CASSLAFFGQGGYEQYF
NA,TRBV7-2,NA,TRBJ2-7,TGTGCCAGCAGCACAGACAGGACTTCCTACGAGCAGTACTTC,CASSTDRTSYEQYF
NA,TRBV29-1,NA,TRBJ1-1,TGCAGCGCGGTGAACACTGAAGCTTTCTTT,CSAVNTEAFF
NA,TRBV25-1,NA,TRBJ2-7,TGTGCCAGCAGGGGGGGCCGGCGGGAGCAGTACTTC,CASRGGRREQYF
NA,TRBV9,NA,TRBJ1-5,TGTGCCAGCAGCGTAGGATCGGGCCAGCAGCCCCAGCATTTT,CASSVGSGQQPQHF
NA,TRBV5-1,NA,TRBJ1-1,TGCGCCAGCAGCTCCGGGACAATTATGAACACTGAAGCTTTCTTT,CASSSGTIMNTEAFF
once,TRBV6-5,NA,TRBJ1-2,TGTGCCAGCGGTACAGGGCTTGGCTATGGCTACACCTTC,CASGTGLGYGYTF
NA,TRBV4-1,TRBD1,TRBJ1-2,TGCGCCAGCAGCCAAGTGGGACAGGGGGCAACCGGCTACACCTTC,CASSQVGQGATGYTF
NA,TRBV7-9,NA,TRBJ1-2,TGTGCCAGCACCGCGGCGGGCAGACCCTATGGCTACACCTTC,CASTAAGRPYGYTF
NA,TRBV4-3,NA,TRBJ1-4,TGCGCCAGCAGCCTCCAAGGCCGGGGAACGAATGAAAAACTGTTTTTT,CASSLQGRGTNEKLFF
NA,TRBV7-7,TRBD1,TRBJ2-7,TGTGCCAGCAGCGGCGACAGGGGCGGAGAGCAGTACTTC,CASSGDRGGEQYF
NA,TRBV7-8,NA,TRBJ1-1,TGTGCCAGCAGCTTAGTGGTGGGCGACGGGGTCACTGAAGCTTTCTTT,CASSLVVGDGVTEAFF
NA,TRBV18,NA,TRBJ2-2,TGTGCCAGCTCACCACCGTTGGGGGCGAACACCGGGGAGCTGTTTTTT,CASSPPLGANTGELFF
NA,TRBV6-1,NA,TRBJ2-7,TGTGCCAGCAGTGATCCCCGGGTAAGGAAGTCCTACGAGCAGTACTTC,CASSDPRVRKSYEQYF
NA,TRBV5-4,NA,TRBJ2-2,TGTGCCAGCAGCTTGGGGGGCAGGGGGGACACCGGGGAGCTGTTTTTT,CASSLGGRGDTGELFF
NA,TRBV9,TRBD1,TRBJ1-4,TGTGCCAGCAGCGTAGACGTCAGGGGGGCTAATGAAAAACTGTTTTTT,CASSVDVRGANEKLFF
NA,TRBV5-1,TRBD1,TRBJ2-7,TGCGCCAGCAGCGGTTGGGACAGGAAGGCTCTCTACGAGCAGTACTTC,CASSGWDRKALYEQYF
NA,TRBV11-2,TRBD1,TRBJ2-5,TGTGCCAGCAGCCAGGGACAGCAAGAGACCCAGTACTTC,CASSQGQQETQYF